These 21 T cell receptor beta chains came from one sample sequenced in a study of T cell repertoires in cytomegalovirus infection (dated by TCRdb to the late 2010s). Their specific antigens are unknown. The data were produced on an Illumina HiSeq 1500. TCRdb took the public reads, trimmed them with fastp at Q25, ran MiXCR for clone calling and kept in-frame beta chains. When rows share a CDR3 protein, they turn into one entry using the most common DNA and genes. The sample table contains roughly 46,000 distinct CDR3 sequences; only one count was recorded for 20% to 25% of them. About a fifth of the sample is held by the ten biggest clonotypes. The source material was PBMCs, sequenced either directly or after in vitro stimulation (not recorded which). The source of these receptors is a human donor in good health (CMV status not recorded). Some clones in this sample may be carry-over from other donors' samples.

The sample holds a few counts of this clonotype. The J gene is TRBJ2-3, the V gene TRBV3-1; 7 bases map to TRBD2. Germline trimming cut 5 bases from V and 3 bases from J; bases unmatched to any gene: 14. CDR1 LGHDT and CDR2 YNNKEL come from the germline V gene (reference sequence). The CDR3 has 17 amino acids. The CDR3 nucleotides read TGTGCCAGCAGCTTAAAACTAGCGAAGGGATGGACAGATACGCAGTATTTT. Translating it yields CASSLKLAKGWTDTQYF.

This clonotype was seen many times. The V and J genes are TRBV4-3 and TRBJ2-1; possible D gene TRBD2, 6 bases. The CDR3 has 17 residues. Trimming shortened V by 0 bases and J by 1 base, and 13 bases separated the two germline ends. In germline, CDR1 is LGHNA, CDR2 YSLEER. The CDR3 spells CASSQEWDSVSYNEQFF. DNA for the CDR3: TGCGCCAGCAGCCAAGAGTGGGACTCGGTTTCCTACAATGAGCAGTTCTTC.

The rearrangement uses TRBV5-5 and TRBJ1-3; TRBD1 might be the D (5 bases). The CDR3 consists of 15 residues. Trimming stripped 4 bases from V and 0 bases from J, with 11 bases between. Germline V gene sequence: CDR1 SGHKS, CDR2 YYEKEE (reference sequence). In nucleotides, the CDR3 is TGTGCCAGCAGCAGTGACAGTCTCTCTGGAAACACCATATATTTT. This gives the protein CASSSDSLSGNTIYF.

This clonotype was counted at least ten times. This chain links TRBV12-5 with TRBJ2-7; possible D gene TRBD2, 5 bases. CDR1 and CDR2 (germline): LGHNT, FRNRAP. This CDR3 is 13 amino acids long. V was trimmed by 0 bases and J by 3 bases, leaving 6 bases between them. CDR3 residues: CASGLVRDYEQYF. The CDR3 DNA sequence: TGTGCTAGTGGTTTGGTACGGGACTACGAGCAGTACTTC.

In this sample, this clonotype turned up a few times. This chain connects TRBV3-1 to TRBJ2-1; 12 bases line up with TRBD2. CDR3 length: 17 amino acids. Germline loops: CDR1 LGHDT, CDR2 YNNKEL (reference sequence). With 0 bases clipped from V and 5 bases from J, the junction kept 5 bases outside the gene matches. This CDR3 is CASSQDVLAGGNNEQFF. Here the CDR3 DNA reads TGTGCCAGCAGCCAAGATGTCCTAGCGGGAGGGAACAATGAGCAGTTCTTC.

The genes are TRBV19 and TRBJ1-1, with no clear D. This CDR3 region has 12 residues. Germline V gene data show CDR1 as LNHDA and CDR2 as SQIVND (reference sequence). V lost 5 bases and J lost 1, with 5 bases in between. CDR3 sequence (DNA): TGTGCCAGTAGTGACCAGAACACTGAAGCTTTCTTT. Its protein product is CASSDQNTEAFF.

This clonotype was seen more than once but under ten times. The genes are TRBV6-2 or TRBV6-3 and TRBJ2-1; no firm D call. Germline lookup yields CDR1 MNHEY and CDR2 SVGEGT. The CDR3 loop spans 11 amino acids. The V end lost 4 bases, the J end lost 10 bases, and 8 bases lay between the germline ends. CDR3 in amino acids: CASSSSVEQFF. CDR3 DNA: TGTGCCAGCAGTTCAAGCGTGGAGCAGTTCTTC.

The CDR3 loop reads CASSPGAGGSYNEQFF. The DNA for the CDR3 is TGTGCCAGCAGCCCAGGAGCGGGGGGGTCCTACAATGAGCAGTTCTTC. The V call is TRBV12-3 or TRBV12-4, the J call TRBJ2-1, with TRBD2 matching over 10 bases. The length of the CDR3 is 16 residues. V lost 6 bases, J lost 1 base, and 6 bases stayed unmatched.

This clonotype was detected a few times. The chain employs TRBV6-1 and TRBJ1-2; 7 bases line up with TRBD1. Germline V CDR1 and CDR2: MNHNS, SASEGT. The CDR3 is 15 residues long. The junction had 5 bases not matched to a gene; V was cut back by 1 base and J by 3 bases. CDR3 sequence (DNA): TGTGCCAGCAGTGAAGTGACAGGGATGGACTATGGCTACACCTTC. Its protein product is CASSEVTGMDYGYTF.

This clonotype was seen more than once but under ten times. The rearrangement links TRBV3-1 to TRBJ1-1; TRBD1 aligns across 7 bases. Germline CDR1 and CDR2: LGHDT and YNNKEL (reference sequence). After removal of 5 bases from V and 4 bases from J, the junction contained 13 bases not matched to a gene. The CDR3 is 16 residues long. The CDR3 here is CASSTPQGGGSTEAFF. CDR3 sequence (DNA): TGTGCCAGCAGCACCCCTCAGGGGGGGGGGTCCACTGAAGCTTTCTTT.

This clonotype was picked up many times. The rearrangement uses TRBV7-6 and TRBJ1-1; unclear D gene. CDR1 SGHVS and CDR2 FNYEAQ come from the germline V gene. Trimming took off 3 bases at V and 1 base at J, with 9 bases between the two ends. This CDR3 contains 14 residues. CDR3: CASSFGRWNTEAFF. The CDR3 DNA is TGTGCCAGCAGCTTCGGCAGGTGGAACACTGAAGCTTTCTTT.

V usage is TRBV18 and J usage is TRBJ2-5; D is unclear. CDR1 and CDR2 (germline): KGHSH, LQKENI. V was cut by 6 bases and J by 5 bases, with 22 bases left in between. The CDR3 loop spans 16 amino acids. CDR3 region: CASSAEGLLTLETQYF. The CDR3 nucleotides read TGTGCCAGCTCGGCGGAAGGCCTCCTGACGCTGGAGACCCAGTACTTC.

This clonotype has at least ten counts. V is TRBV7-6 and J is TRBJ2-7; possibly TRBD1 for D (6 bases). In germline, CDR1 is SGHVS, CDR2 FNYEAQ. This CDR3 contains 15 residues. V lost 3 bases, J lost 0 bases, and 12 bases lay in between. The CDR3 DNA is TGTGCCAGCAGCTTGGACAGTTCGAACTCCTACGAGCAGTACTTC. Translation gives CASSLDSSNSYEQYF.

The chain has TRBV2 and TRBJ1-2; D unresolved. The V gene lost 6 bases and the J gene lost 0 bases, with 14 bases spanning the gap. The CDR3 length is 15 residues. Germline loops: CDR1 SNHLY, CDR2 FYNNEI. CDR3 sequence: CASSRNRPSNYGYTF. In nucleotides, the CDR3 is TGTGCCAGCAGCCGAAACAGACCTTCTAACTATGGCTACACCTTC.

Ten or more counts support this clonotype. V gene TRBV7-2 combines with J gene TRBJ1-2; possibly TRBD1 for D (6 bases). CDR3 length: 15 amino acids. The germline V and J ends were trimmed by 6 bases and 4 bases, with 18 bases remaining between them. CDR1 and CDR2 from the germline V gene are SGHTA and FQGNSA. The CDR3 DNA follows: TGTGCCAGCAGGACCGGACAGCCGGGAGGCTATGGCTACACCTTC. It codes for CASRTGQPGGYGYTF.

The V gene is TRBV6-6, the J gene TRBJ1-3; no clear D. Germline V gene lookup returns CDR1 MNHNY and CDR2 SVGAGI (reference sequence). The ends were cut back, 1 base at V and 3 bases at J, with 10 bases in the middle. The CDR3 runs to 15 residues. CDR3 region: CASSYLGWDGNTIYF. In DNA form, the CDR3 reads TGTGCCAGCAGTTACTTAGGTTGGGATGGAAACACCATATATTTT.

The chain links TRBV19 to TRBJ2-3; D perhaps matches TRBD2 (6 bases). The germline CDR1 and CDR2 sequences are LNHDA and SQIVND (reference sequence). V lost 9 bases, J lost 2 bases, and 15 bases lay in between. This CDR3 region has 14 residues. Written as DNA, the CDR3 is TGTGCCAGCCATTTTGCGGGGTACACAGATACGCAGTATTTT. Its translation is CASHFAGYTDTQYF.

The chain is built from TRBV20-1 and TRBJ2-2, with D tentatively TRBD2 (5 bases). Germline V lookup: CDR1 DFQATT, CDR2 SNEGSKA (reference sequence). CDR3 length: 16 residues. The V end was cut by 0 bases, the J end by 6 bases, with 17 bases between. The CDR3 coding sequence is TGCAGTGCTAGAGATAGGGTTTGGAGCGGTTCCGGGGAGCTGTTTTTT. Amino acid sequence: CSARDRVWSGSGELFF.

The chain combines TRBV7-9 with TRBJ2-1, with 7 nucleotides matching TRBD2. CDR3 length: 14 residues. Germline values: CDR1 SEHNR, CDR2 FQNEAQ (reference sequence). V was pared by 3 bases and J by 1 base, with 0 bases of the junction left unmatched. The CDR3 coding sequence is TGTGCCAGCAGCTTTAGCGGGTCCTACAATGAGCAGTTCTTC. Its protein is CASSFSGSYNEQFF.

The CDR3 nucleotides are TGTGCCAGCAGTCCCGGGGACGGTAGCAATCAGCCCCAGCATTTT. Its translation is CASSPGDGSNQPQHF. The chain carries TRBV12-3 or TRBV12-4 and TRBJ1-5; D may be TRBD1 (5 bases). Trimming stripped 5 bases from V and 0 bases from J, with 11 bases between. The length of the CDR3 is 15 residues.

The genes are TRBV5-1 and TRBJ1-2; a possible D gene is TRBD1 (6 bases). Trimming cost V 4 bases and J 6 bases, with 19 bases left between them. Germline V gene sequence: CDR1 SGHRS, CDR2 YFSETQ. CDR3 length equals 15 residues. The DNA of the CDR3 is TGCGCCAGCAGCACACTACCGGACAGTAGCGATGGCTACACCTTC. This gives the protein CASSTLPDSSDGYTF.